What follows are 5 T cell receptor beta chains derived from one specimen sequenced in a study of T cells in Graves' hyperthyroidism and ophthalmopathy. Amplification of TCR beta CDR3 regions used RNA as the template. The HTBI primer set drove a first-round RT-PCR of the TCR CDR3. A single record per CDR3 protein comes from TCRdb applying MiXCR to the multiplex PCR reads. The repertoire holds about 520,000 distinct CDR3 sequences, approximately 25% seen once, with roughly 12% in the top ten. Sequences were obtained from blood. These receptors all stem from a woman aged 30 to 39 with Graves' ophthalmopathy.

The chain uses TRBV30 and TRBJ2-5; possibly TRBD1 or TRBD2 for D (6 bases each). Germline V gene sequence: CDR1 GTSNPN, CDR2 SVGIG (reference sequence). V was shortened by 0 bases and J by 5 bases, with 16 bases between the two germline ends. The CDR3 has 15 residues. In nucleotides, the CDR3 is TGTGCCTGGAGTGTTCCCCTGGGGGGCTGGGAGACCCAGTACTTC. Translation gives CAWSVPLGGWETQYF.

The sample holds a few counts of this clonotype. The chain is built from TRBV12-3 or TRBV12-4 and TRBJ2-7; D is ambiguous. Trimming removed 2 bases at V and 5 bases at J, with 16 bases between. This CDR3 has 15 amino acids. For the CDR3, the DNA is TGTGCCAGCAGTTTAAATCCCCTAGTCCAGCACGAGCAGTACTTC. It yields the protein CASSLNPLVQHEQYF.

The V call is TRBV9, the J call TRBJ1-1; possible D gene TRBD1, 5 bases. There are 14 residues in the CDR3. V gave up 4 bases and J gave up 7 bases, with 17 bases separating them. Looked up from germline, CDR1 is SGDLS and CDR2 is YYNGEE. The CDR3 nucleotides read TGTGCCAGCAGCCCGGGGGGGGGAGTCGGTGAAGCTTTCTTT. Its protein product is CASSPGGGVGEAFF. Full variable domain (rest looked up from reference TRBV9 and TRBJ1-1): DSGVTQTPKHLITATGQRVTLRCSPRSGDLSVYWYQQSLDQGLQFLIQYYNGEERAKGNILERFSAQQFPDLHSELNLSSLELGDSALYFCASSPGGGVGEAFFGQGTRLTVV.

The rearrangement links TRBV28 to TRBJ1-1, with 7 nucleotides matching TRBD1. After removal of 4 bases from V and 1 base from J, the junction contained 6 bases not matched to a gene. This CDR3 has 15 residues. CDR1 is MDHEN, CDR2 SYDVKM, per germline. The CDR3 bases are TGTGCCAGCAGTTCAACCGGGACAGCGAACACTGAAGCTTTCTTT. Its protein is CASSSTGTANTEAFF.

This clonotype was seen only a few times. The chain uses TRBV19 and TRBJ1-1; D may be TRBD1 (6 bases). Per the germline V gene, CDR1 is LNHDA and CDR2 is SQIVND (reference sequence). V gave up 5 bases and J gave up 7 bases, with 11 bases separating them. The CDR3 sequence is 12 residues long. The CDR3 is CASSRQGIEAFF. Here the CDR3 DNA reads TGTGCCAGTAGTCGGCAGGGGATTGAAGCTTTCTTT.